The source of this T cell receptor beta chain is a study of T cell responses to AZD1222 COVID-19 vaccine. Study-level findings and limits: Donors skewed white British and female; clonal diversity was possibly underestimated.

Concerning this clone: What it recognizes is unknown.

The V gene end was trimmed by 5 bases and the J gene end by 2 bases; junction bases not matched to a gene: 5. This CDR3 spans 13 amino acids. From germline, CDR1 is GTSNPN and CDR2 SVGIG (reference sequence). TCRdb keeps only in-frame clones here, not all; method: immunoSEQ multiplex PCR. The table records tens of thousands of clones, less than 90% of them present only once. The sequenced sample was peripheral blood, obtained 28 days after the second AZD1222 dose. V usage is TRBV30 and J usage is TRBJ2-7; the match to TRBD1 covers 8 bases. The source of this sequence is an adult who received the AZD1222 COVID-19 vaccine. The CDR3 spells CAWLNRGTYEQYF. The DNA for the CDR3 is TGTGCCTGGCTTAACAGGGGGACCTACGAGCAGTACTTC.